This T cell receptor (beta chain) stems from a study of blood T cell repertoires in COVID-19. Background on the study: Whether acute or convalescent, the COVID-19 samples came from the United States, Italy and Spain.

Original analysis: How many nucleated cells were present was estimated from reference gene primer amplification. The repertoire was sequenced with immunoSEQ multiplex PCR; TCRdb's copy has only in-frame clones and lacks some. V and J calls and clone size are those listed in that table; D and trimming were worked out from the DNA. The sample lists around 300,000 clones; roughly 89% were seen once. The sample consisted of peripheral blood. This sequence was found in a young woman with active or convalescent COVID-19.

The CDR3 is CARPGEQFF. CDR3 nucleotides: TGTGCCAGGCCGGGTGAGCAGTTCTTC. The gene calls are TRBV5-3 and TRBJ2-1; D unresolved. TRBV5-3 is an open reading frame, and its role is uncertain. V was cut by 8 bases and J by 9 bases, with 6 bases left in between. The CDR3 totals 9 residues.